The rows below give T cell receptor beta chains drawn from one sample of a study of control samples from healthy donors and cancer patients. The table came from immunoSEQ multiplex PCR; TCRdb's copy has only in-frame clones and leaves some out. The sample carries about 180,000 clones, 85% to 95% recorded once. The sample comprised blood. Receptors originate from a man aged 25-40 years in good health. The CDR3 runs from the conserved cysteine through the conserved F or W. A D gene is named only where the DNA matches it firmly. Size tells how often a clone was seen (once, few, many) or the class of an expanded clone, and some rows leave it out.

j_call	clone_size	d_call	v_call	cdr3_nt	cdr3_aa
TRBJ1-1	-	TRBD1	TRBV27	TGTGCCAGCTCGGGACAGGCGAACACTGAAGCTTTCTTT	CASSGQANTEAFF
TRBJ2-5	once	TRBD1	TRBV5-1	TGCGCCAGCAGCTCGGGACAGGGGGCACAGGAGACCCAGTACTTC	CASSSGQGAQETQYF
TRBJ2-7	-	TRBD2	TRBV5-1	TGCGCCAGCAGCTTGGCCGCGGGGGTCGAGCAGTACTTC	CASSLAAGVEQYF
TRBJ2-1	-	TRBD2	TRBV27	TGTGCCAGCACTCGAAAGGGAGGGTGGGATGAGCAGTTCTTC	CASTRKGGWDEQFF
TRBJ1-4	-	-	TRBV10-1	TGCGCCAGCAGTGATATAACCGGCCATAATGAAAAACTGTTTTTT	CASSDITGHNEKLFF
TRBJ2-5	-	TRBD1	TRBV11-2	TGTGCCAGCAGCGGGACAGGGGTCCTCGGGGAGACCCAGTACTTC	CASSGTGVLGETQYF
TRBJ2-7	few	TRBD1	TRBV28	TGTGCCAGCGGAGGGACAGGGGCCCTCTACGAGCAGTACTTC	CASGGTGALYEQYF
TRBJ2-7	-	-	TRBV7-9	TGTGCCAGCAGCTCGGACAGGGAACTAGCGGACCTCTACGAGCAGTACTTC	CASSSDRELADLYEQYF
TRBJ2-3	-	TRBD1	TRBV27	TGTGCCAGCAGTACCCAGGACAGGGGAACAGATACGCAGTATTTT	CASSTQDRGTDTQYF
TRBJ2-1	-	-	TRBV18	TGTGCCAGCTCACCGGGACTCGACAATGAGCAGTTCTTC	CASSPGLDNEQFF
TRBJ1-2	-	-	TRBV18	TGTGCCAGCTCTAACACCGTGGACAGCGGCTACACCTTC	CASSNTVDSGYTF
TRBJ2-4	-	-	TRBV27	TGTGCCAGCAGTTTATCAGGGGGGGGAAACATTCAGTACTTC	CASSLSGGGNIQYF
TRBJ2-5	-	TRBD2	TRBV7-6	TGTGCCAGCAGCTTCCTAGCGGGGGGCGAGGAGACCCAGTACTTC	CASSFLAGGEETQYF
TRBJ1-1	-	TRBD1	TRBV19	TGTGCCAGCCAACCACAGGGGAGTAACACTGAAGCTTTCTTT	CASQPQGSNTEAFF
TRBJ1-2	once	TRBD1	TRBV19	TGTGCCAGTAGTCCGGGACAGGGCTACACCTTC	CASSPGQGYTF
TRBJ1-1	-	-	TRBV30	TGTGCCCAAGGCCGGGCCGTCGGGGGAACTGAAGCTTTCTTT	CAQGRAVGGTEAFF